This passage covers 9 T cell receptor beta chains from one sample sequenced in a study of regulatory T cells in long-lasting Graves disease. Time point of the sample: persistent/refractory GD, antithyroid drugs over 5 years with positive TRAb. After RNA was extracted from PBMCs, the TCR library was made from it. CDR3 regions were amplified by Arm-PCR using iRepertoire HTBI primers to build TCR beta libraries. TCRdb reanalysed the multiplex PCR reads using MiXCR and keeps one entry per CDR3 protein. Of roughly 500,000 distinct CDR3 sequences in the sample, less than 25% were seen once. Sequenced material: peripheral blood mononuclear cells (PBMCs), taken when the disease was refractory, from a patient treated with antithyroid drugs. The receptors stem from a female donor with Graves disease.

This clonotype was seen a few times. A junction boundary mismatches the germline segment, possibly from a read error. The chain recombines TRBV7-2 with TRBJ1-1; D is possibly TRBD1 (6 bases). The germline V gene has CDR1 SGHTA and CDR2 FQGNSA. This CDR3 has 13 residues. In DNA, the CDR3 is TGTGTCAGCAGCTTAGGACAGCGCACTGAAGCTTTCTTT. Protein: CVSSLGQRTEAFF.

Many counts were recorded for this clonotype. The V call is TRBV29-1, the J call TRBJ2-5; TRBD2 aligns across 12 bases. The V segment lost 0 bases and the J segment 4 bases; nucleotides outside the gene matches: 3. CDR3 length: 15 residues. Germline CDR1 reads SQVTM; CDR2 reads ANQGSEA. The CDR3 DNA sequence: TGCAGCGTTGAAGATCGACTAGCGGGAGTAGAGACCCAGTACTTC. Translation: CSVEDRLAGVETQYF.

As to this clonotype: Given a much more abundant clone one base away, this may be a read error. This chain connects TRBV28 to TRBJ2-5, with D tentatively TRBD2 (5 bases). The CDR3 is 16 residues long. The germline V gene has CDR1 MDHEN and CDR2 SYDVKM. CDR3 DNA: TGTGCCAGCAGTTTAATTGATGAGGAGCGGCAAGAGACCCAGCACTTC. Encoded protein: CASSLIDEERQETQHF.

This clonotype has ten or more counts. The CDR3 protein is CASSFGQGELYYGYTF. CDR3 in DNA: TGTGCCAGCAGTTTTGGACAGGGGGAATTATACTATGGCTACACCTTC. The chain couples TRBV7-2 to TRBJ1-2; 10 nucleotides match TRBD1. The V gene end was trimmed by 6 bases and the J gene end by 3 bases; junction bases not matched to a gene: 10. Germline V gene lookup returns CDR1 SGHTA and CDR2 FQGNSA. The CDR3 runs to 16 residues.

Many counts were recorded for this clonotype. The V call is TRBV10-3, the J call TRBJ1-1; D is possibly TRBD1 (6 bases). The CDR3 covers 14 residues. V lost 3 bases to trimming and J lost 0 bases, with 8 bases between them. Germline CDR1 ENHRY, CDR2 SYGVKD. The CDR3 is CAISDQGMNTEAFF. CDR3 DNA sequence: TGTGCCATCAGTGATCAGGGGATGAACACTGAAGCTTTCTTT.

This clonotype has ten or more counts. The chain links TRBV7-3 to TRBJ2-5; D remains unclear. Germline V CDR1 and CDR2: SGHTA, FQGTGA. The CDR3 is made up of 14 amino acids. V was cut by 0 bases and J by 4 bases, with 9 bases left in between. The CDR3 nucleotides read TGTGCCAGCAGCTTAACTGGGTTCGGAGAGACCCAGTACTTC. This encodes CASSLTGFGETQYF.

This chain connects TRBV7-3 to TRBJ2-5; 9 bases agree with TRBD2. CDR1 and CDR2 (germline): SGHTA, FQGTGA. J was trimmed by 5 bases and V by 1 base; bases with no gene match: 5. The CDR3 spans 15 residues. The CDR3 bases are TGTGCCAGCAGCTTAAATGGACTAGCGACGGAGACCCAGTACTTC. Protein sequence: CASSLNGLATETQYF.

The V and J genes are TRBV11-3 and TRBJ2-5, with D unresolved. CDR1 is SGHNT and CDR2 is YENEEA in the germline V gene. V was cut by 5 bases and J by 3 bases, with 10 bases left in between. This CDR3 comprises 13 residues. The chain's CDR3 is CASSQNRKETQYF. The CDR3 DNA follows: TGTGCCAGCAGCCAAAACCGGAAAGAGACCCAGTACTTC.

Ten or more counts support this clonotype. J is TRBJ2-4 and V is TRBV6-2 or TRBV6-3; no clear D. V gave up 5 bases and J gave up 1 base, with 18 bases separating them. The CDR3 is 17 residues long. The germline gives CDR1 MNHEY, CDR2 SVGEGT. CDR3 coding DNA: TGTGCCAGCAGTGAAACCGCAGTAGGGCTTGCCAAAAACATTCAGTACTTC. It yields the protein CASSETAVGLAKNIQYF.